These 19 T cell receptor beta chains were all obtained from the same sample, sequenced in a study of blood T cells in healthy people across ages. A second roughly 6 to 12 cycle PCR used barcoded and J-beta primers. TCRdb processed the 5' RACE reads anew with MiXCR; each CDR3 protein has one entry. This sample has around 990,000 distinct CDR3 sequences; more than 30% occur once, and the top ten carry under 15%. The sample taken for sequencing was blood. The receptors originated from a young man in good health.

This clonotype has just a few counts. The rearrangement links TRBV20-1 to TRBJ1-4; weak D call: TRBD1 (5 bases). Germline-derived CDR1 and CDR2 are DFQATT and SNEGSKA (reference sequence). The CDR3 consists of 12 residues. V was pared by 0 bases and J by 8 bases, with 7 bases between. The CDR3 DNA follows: TGCAGTGCTAGAGATGGGGGGGAAAAACTGTTTTTT. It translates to CSARDGGEKLFF.

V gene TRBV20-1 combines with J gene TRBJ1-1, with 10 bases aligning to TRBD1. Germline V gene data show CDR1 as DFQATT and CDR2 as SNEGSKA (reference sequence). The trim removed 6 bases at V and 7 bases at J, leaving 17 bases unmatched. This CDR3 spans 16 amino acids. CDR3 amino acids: CSAPGHGTGAIFEAFF. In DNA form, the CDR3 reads TGCAGTGCCCCAGGCCACGGGACAGGGGCCATCTTTGAAGCTTTCTTT.

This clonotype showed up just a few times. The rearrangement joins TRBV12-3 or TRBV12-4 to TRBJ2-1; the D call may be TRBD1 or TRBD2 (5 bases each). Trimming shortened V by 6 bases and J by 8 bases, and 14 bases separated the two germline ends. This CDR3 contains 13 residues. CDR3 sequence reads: CASSRGLAYEQFF. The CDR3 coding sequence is TGTGCCAGCAGCCGGGGCCTTGCGTATGAGCAGTTCTTC.

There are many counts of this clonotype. CDR3 in amino acids: CSASSGFETPSGNTIYF. The DNA of the CDR3 is TGCAGTGCTAGTTCAGGGTTTGAGACACCCTCTGGAAACACCATATATTTT. The chain carries TRBV20-1 and TRBJ1-3, with a tentative D call TRBD1 (5 bases). V was shortened by 3 bases and J by 0 bases, with 18 bases between the two germline ends. The CDR3 totals 17 residues. CDR1 and CDR2 (germline): DFQATT, SNEGSKA (reference sequence).

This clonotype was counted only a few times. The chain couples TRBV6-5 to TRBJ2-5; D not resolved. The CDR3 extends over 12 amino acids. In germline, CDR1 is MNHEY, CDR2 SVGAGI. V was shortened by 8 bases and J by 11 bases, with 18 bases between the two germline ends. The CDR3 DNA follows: TGTGCCAGCCACCTTAACCCGCATGAGCAGTACTTC. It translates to CASHLNPHEQYF.

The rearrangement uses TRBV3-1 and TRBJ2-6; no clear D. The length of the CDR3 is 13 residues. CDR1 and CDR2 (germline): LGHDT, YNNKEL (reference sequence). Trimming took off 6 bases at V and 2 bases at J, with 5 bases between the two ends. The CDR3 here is CASRYPGANVLTF. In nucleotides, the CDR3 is TGTGCCAGCAGATATCCTGGGGCCAACGTCCTGACTTTC.

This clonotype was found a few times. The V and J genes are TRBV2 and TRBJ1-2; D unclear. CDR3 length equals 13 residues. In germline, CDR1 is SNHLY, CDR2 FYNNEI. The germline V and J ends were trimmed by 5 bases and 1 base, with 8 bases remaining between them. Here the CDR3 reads CASSSANNYGYTF. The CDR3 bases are TGTGCCAGCAGTTCTGCAAATAACTATGGCTACACCTTC.

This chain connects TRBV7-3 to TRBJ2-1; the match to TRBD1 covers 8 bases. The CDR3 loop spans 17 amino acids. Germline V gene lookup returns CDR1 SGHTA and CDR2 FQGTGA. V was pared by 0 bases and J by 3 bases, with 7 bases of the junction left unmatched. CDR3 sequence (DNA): TGTGCCAGCAGCTTAACTCCGTACAGGGGGGTCTACAATGAGCAGTTCTTC. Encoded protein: CASSLTPYRGVYNEQFF. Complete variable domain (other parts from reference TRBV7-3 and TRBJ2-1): GAGVSQTPSNKVTEKGKYVELRCDPISGHTALYWYRQSLGQGPEFLIYFQGTGAADDSGLPNDRFFAVRPEGSVSTLKIQRTERGDSAVYLCASSLTPYRGVYNEQFFGPGTRLTVL.

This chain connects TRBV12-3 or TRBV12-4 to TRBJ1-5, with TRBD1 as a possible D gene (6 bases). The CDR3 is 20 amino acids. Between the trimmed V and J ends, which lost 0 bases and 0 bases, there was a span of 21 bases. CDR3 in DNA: TGTGCCAGCAGTTTAGCGAAAAAAATCTCGGCAGGGGATAGCAATCAGCCCCAGCATTTT. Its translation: CASSLAKKISAGDSNQPQHF.

The CDR3 DNA reads TGCGCCAGCAGCCAAGACGAGGATTTGGGCTACACCTTC. Its translation: CASSQDEDLGYTF. This sequence joins TRBV4-1 and TRBJ1-2, with D uncertain. The CDR3 contains 13 residues. Per germline, CDR1 MGHRA and CDR2 YSYEKL. The V end was cut by 0 bases, the J end by 8 bases, with 10 bases between.

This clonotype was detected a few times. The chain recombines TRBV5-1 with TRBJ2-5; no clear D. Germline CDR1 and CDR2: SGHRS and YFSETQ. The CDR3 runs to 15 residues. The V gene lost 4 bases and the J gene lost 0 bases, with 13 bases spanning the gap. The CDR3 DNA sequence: TGCGCCAGCAGCCCCCTCGGGCTTAACCAAGAGACCCAGTACTTC. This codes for CASSPLGLNQETQYF. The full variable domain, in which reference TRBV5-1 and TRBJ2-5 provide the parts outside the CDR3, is KAGVTQTPRYLIKTRGQQVTLSCSPISGHRSVSWYQQTPGQGLQFLFEYFSETQRNKGNFPGRFSGRQFSNSRSEMNVSTLELGDSALYLCASSPLGLNQETQYFGPGTRLLVL.

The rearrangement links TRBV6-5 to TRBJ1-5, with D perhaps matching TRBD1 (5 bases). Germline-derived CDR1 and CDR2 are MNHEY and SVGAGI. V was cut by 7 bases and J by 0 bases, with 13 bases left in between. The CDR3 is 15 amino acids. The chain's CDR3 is CASKTDTYSNQPQHF. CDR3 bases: TGTGCCAGCAAGACAGATACTTATAGCAATCAGCCCCAGCATTTT.

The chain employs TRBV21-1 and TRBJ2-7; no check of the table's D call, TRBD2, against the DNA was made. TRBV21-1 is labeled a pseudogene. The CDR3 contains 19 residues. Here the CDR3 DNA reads TGTGCCAGCAGCAAGGGGCGTCTAGCGGGGTATCGGCCATCCTACGAGCAGTACTTC. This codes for CASSKGRLAGYRPSYEQYF.

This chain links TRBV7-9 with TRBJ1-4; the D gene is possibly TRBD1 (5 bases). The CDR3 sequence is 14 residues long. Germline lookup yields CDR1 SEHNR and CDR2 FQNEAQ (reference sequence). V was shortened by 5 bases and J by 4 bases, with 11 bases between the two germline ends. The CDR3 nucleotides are TGTGCCAGCAGCCGGGACGGCTATAATGAAAAACTGTTTTTT. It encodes CASSRDGYNEKLFF.

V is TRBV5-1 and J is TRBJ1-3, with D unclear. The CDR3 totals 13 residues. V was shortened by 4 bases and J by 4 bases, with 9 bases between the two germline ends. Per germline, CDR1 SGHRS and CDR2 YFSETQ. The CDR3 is CASSADGGNTIYF. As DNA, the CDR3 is TGCGCCAGCAGCGCCGACGGCGGAAACACCATATATTTT.

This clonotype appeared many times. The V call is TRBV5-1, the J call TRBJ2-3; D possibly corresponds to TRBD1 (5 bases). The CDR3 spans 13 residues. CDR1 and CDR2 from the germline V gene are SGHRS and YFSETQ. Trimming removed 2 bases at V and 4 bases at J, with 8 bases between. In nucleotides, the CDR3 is TGCGCCAGCAGCTTCCAGGGTCCAGATACGCAGTATTTT. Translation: CASSFQGPDTQYF.

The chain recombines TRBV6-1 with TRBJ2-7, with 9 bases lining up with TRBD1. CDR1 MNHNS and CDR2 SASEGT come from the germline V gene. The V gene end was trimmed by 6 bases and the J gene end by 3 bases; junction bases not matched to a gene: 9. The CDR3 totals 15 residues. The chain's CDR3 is CASSQGGTGIYEQYF. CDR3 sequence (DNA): TGTGCCAGCAGCCAAGGAGGGACAGGGATCTACGAGCAGTACTTC.

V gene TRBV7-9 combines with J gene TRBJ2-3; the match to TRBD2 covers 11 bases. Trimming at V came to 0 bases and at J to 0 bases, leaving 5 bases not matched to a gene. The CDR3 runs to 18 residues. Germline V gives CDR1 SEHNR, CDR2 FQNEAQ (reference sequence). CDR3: CASSLAPGLAVSTDTQYF. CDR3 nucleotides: TGTGCCAGCAGCTTAGCTCCGGGACTAGCGGTTAGCACAGATACGCAGTATTTT.

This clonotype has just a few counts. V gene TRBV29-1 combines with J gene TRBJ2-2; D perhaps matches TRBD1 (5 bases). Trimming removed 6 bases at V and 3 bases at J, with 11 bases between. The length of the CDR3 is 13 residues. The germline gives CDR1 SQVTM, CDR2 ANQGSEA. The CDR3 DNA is TGCAGCGTCCAGGGTGTTGACACCGGGGAGCTGTTTTTT. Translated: CSVQGVDTGELFF.